The next 8 T cell receptor beta chains were all read from a single sample in a study of beta chain features in type 1 diabetes. What was sequenced were expressed TCRB transcripts, since all of the isolated RNA had been reverse transcribed. Assay: immunoSEQ multiplex PCR; the TCRdb copy retains only in-frame clones and omits some. Of more than 20,000 clones listed, over 60% were seen once; the top ten hold under 2.5%. The sample was Tregs from blood. The receptor source for this set is a woman aged 40 to 50 in good health.

The chain is built from TRBV7-9 and TRBJ1-4; D gene unclear. The CDR3 runs 14 residues. Looked up from germline, CDR1 is SEHNR and CDR2 is FQNEAQ (reference sequence). V shed 4 bases and J shed 0 bases, with 6 bases lying between them. For the CDR3, the DNA is TGTGCCAGCAGCTCCGGGACAACTAATGAAAAACTGTTTTTT. This codes for CASSSGTTNEKLFF.

This clone was seen a handful of times. The J gene is TRBJ1-4, the V gene TRBV4-3; TRBD1 matches at 7 bases. The trim removed 1 base at V and 0 bases at J, leaving 8 bases unmatched. This CDR3 has 18 residues. The germline V gene encodes CDR1 LGHNA and CDR2 YSLEER. CDR3 nucleotide sequence: TGCGCCAGCAGCCAAGGATTGACAGGGCCCGCAACTAATGAAAAACTGTTTTTT. This codes for CASSQGLTGPATNEKLFF.

This chain connects TRBV4-1 to TRBJ2-7; 7 nucleotides line up with TRBD2. V was clipped by 1 base and J by 0 bases; unmatched bases: 15. This CDR3 spans 19 amino acids. Germline CDR1 and CDR2: MGHRA and YSYEKL. CDR3 in amino acids: CASSQVLRGVRGDSYEQYF. DNA of the CDR3: TGCGCCAGCAGCCAAGTCCTCCGAGGCGTCCGGGGGGACTCCTACGAGCAGTACTTC.

The rearrangement uses TRBV27 and TRBJ2-1; 7 nucleotides agree with TRBD1. The trim removed 0 bases at V and 6 bases at J, leaving 2 bases unmatched. The germline gives CDR1 MNHEY, CDR2 SMNVEV (reference sequence). The CDR3 extends over 14 amino acids. In DNA, the CDR3 is TGTGCCAGCAGTTTATCAGGGACAGTCAATGAGCAGTTCTTC. Translating gives CASSLSGTVNEQFF.

This clone was detected once. The V and J genes are TRBV7-2 and TRBJ2-3; D possibly corresponds to TRBD1 (6 bases). This CDR3 spans 15 amino acids. Between the trimmed V and J ends, which lost 5 bases and 4 bases, there was a span of 16 bases. From germline, CDR1 is SGHTA and CDR2 FQGNSA. The CDR3 sequence is CASSRGWGRPDTQYF. The CDR3 DNA reads as TGTGCCAGCAGCCGAGGGTGGGGGCGGCCAGATACGCAGTATTTT.

As for this clone: One junction end does not reproduce the germline sequence, and a read error may be involved. CDR3 nucleotides: TGTGCCAGCAGTCCTAGGGAAACTGGGGCCGACGTCCTGACTTTC. Encoded protein: CASSPRETGADVLTF. The chain combines TRBV2 with TRBJ2-6; TRBD1 is a possible D gene (5 bases). Germline V gene data show CDR1 as SNHLY and CDR2 as FYNNEI. This CDR3 is built from 15 residues.

This sequence joins TRBV5-1 and TRBJ2-2; D is ambiguous. Germline V lookup: CDR1 SGHRS, CDR2 YFSETQ. The V end lost 2 bases, the J end lost 3 bases, and 5 bases lay between the germline ends. The CDR3 contains 13 residues. CDR3 nucleotides: TGCGCCAGCAGCTTACGGGACACCGGGGAGCTGTTTTTT. It translates to CASSLRDTGELFF.

The V call is TRBV7-2, the J call TRBJ1-2; the match to TRBD1 covers 9 bases. The CDR3 contains 14 residues. With V trimmed by 7 bases and J by 10 bases, 13 bases remained unmatched. Germline V gene sequence: CDR1 SGHTA, CDR2 FQGNSA. The CDR3 here is CASTSSWTGVTYTF. As DNA, the CDR3 is TGTGCCAGCACATCTTCTTGGACAGGGGTAACCTACACCTTC. Combining the CDR3 with reference TRBV7-2 and TRBJ1-2 gives the whole variable domain GAGVSQSPSNKVTEKGKDVELRCDPISGHTALYWYRQSLGQGLEFLIYFQGNSAPDKSGLPSDRFSAERTGGSVSTLTIQRTQQEDSAVYLCASTSSWTGVTYTFGSGTRLTVV.